This T cell receptor beta chain was recorded in a study of cytomegalovirus exposure and HLA in healthy donors. The germline gives CDR1 SGHTA, CDR2 FQGNSA. The CDR3 covers 18 residues. V trimming: 2 bases; J trimming: 3 bases; junction bases outside the gene matches: 12. On this clone: Its antigen is unknown.

General study points: The only immune exposure information that was available was CMV serostatus. V- and J-gene trimming of TCR beta was linked (in a later analysis) to a missense DCLRE1C variant.

Primers included in the PCR were 60 Vbeta and 13 Jbeta primers. The repertoire was sequenced with immunoSEQ multiplex PCR; TCRdb's copy has only in-frame clones and lacks some. There are 90,000 to 110,000 clones in the sample; under 90% occur only once, and roughly 2% lies in the top ten. This chain links TRBV7-2 with TRBJ1-4; 7 nucleotides match TRBD1. Sequences were obtained from PBMCs. The TCR was taken from a woman in her 30s in good health and CMV-seronegative. CDR3 residues: CASSLLGTASLPNEKLFF. In DNA, the CDR3 is TGTGCCAGCAGCTTACTTGGGACAGCCTCGCTCCCTAATGAAAAACTGTTTTTT.